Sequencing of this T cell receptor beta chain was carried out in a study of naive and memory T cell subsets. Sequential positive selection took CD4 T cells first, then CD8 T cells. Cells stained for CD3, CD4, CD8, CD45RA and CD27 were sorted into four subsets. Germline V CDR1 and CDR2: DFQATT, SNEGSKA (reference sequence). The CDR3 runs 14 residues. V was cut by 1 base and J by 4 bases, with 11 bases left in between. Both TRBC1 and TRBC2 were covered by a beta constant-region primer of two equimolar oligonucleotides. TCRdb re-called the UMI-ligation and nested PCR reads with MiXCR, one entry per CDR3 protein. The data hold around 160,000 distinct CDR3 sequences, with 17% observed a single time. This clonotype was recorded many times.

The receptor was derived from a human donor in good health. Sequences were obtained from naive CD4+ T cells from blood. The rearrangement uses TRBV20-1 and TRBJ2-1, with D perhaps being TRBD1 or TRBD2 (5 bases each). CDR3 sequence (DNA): TGCAGTGCTAGAGGGGGACCGGGATACAATGAGCAGTTCTTC. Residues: CSARGGPGYNEQFF.